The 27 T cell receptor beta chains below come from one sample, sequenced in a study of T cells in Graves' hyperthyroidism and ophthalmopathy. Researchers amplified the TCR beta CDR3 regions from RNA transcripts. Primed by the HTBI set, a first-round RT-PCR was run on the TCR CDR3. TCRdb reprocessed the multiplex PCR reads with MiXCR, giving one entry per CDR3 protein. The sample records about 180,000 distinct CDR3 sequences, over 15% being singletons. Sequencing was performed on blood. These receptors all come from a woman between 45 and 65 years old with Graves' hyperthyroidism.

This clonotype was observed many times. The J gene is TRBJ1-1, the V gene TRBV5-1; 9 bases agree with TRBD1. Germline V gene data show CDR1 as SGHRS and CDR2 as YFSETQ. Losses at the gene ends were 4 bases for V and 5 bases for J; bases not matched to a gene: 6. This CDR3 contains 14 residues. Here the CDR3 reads CASSRRTGETEAFF. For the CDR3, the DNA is TGCGCCAGCAGCCGAAGGACAGGGGAGACTGAAGCTTTCTTT.

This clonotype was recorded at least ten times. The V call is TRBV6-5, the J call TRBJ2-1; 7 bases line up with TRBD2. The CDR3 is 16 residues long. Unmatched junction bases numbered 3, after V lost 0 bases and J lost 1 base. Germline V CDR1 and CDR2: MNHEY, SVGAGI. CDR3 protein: CASSYSIAGSYNEQFF. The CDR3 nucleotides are TGTGCCAGCAGTTACTCTATAGCGGGTTCCTACAATGAGCAGTTCTTC.

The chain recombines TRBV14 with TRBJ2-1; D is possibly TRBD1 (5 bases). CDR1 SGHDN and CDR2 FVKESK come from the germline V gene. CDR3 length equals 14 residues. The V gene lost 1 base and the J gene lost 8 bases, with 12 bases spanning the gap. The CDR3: CASSQVAGSHEQFF. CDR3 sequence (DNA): TGTGCCAGCAGCCAAGTGGCAGGGTCCCATGAGCAGTTCTTC. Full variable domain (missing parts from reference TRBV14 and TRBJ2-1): EAGVTQFPSHSVIEKGQTVTLRCDPISGHDNLYWYRRVMGKEIKFLLHFVKESKQDESGMPNNRFLAERTGGTYSTLKVQPAELEDSGVYFCASSQVAGSHEQFFGPGTRLTVL.

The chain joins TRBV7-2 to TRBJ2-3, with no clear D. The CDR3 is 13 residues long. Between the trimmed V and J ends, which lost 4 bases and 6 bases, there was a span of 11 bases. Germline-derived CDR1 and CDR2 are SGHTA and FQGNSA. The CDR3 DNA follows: TGTGCCAGCAGCTCCGAGATGCGCGATACGCAGTATTTT. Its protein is CASSSEMRDTQYF.

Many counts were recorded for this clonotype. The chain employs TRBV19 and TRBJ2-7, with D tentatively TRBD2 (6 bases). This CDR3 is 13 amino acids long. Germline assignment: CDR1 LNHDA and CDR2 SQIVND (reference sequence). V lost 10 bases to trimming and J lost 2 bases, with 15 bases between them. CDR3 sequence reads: CATSSGLTYEQYF. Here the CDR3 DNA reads TGTGCCACCTCCTCGGGACTCACCTACGAGCAGTACTTC.

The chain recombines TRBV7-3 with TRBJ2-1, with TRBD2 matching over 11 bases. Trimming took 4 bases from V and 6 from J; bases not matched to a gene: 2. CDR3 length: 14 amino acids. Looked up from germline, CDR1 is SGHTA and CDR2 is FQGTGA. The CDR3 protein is CASSSTSGVNEQFF. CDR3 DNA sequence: TGTGCCAGCAGCTCGACTAGCGGGGTCAATGAGCAGTTCTTC.

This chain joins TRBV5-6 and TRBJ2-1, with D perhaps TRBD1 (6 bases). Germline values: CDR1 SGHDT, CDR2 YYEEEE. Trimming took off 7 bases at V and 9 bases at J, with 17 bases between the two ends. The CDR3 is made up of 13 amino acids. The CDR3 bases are TGTGCCAGCGGCTACACAGGGTTCAGTGAGCAGTTCTTC. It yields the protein CASGYTGFSEQFF. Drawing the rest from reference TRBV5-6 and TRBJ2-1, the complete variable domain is DAGVTQSPTHLIKTRGQQVTLRCSPKSGHDTVSWYQQALGQGPQFIFQYYEEEERQRGNFPDRFSGHQFPNYSSELNVNALLLGDSALYLCASGYTGFSEQFFGPGTRLTVL.

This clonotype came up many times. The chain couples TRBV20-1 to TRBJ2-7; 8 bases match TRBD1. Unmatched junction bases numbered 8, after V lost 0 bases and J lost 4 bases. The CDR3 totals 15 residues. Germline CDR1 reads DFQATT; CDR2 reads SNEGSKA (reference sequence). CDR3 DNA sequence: TGCAGTGCTAGAGATTCAGTGACAGGGGATTACGAGCAGTACTTC. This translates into CSARDSVTGDYEQYF.

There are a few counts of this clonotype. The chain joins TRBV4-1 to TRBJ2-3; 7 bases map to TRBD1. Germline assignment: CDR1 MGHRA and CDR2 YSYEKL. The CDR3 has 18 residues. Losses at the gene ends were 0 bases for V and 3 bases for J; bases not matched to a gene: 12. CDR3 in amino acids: CASSQEFRTGSRTDTQYF. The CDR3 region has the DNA TGCGCCAGCAGCCAAGAATTTAGGACAGGCAGTAGGACAGATACGCAGTATTTT.

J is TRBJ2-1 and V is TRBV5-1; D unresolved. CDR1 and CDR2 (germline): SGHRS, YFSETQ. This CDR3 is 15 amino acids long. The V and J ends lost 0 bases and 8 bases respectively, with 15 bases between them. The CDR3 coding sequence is TGCGCCAGCAGCTTGGCTTCGATCCGGATCGATGAGCAGTTCTTC. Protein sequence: CASSLASIRIDEQFF.

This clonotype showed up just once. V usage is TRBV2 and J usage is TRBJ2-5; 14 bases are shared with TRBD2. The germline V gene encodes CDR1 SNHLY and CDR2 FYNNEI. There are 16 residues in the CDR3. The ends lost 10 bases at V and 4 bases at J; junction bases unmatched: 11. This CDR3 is CATGGTSGRVGETQYF. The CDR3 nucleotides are TGTGCCACCGGAGGGACTAGCGGGAGAGTCGGAGAGACCCAGTACTTC.

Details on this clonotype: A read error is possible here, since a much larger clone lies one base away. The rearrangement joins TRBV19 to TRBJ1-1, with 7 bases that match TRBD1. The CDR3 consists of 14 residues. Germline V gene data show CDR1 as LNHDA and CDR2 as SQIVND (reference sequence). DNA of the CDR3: TGTGCCAGTCGTACAGGGGACGGTAACACTGAAGCTTCCTTT. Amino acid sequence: CASRTGDGNTEASF.

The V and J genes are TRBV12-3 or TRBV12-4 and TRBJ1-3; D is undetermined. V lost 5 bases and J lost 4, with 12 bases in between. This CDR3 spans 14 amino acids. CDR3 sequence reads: CASSLRAAGNTIYF. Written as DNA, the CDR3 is TGTGCCAGCAGTCTCCGGGCAGCAGGAAACACCATATATTTT.

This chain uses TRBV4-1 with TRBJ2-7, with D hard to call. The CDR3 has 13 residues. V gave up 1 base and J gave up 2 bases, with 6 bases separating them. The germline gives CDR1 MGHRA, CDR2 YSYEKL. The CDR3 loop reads CASSQGNTYEQYF. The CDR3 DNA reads TGCGCCAGCAGCCAAGGGAATACCTACGAGCAGTACTTC.

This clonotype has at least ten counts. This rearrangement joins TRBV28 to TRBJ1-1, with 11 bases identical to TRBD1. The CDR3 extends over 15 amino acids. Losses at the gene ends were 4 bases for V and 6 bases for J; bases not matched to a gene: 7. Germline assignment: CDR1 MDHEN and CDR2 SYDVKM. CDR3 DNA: TGTGCCAGCAGTTACTCGGGACAGGGGGTATCTGAAGCTTTCTTT. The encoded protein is CASSYSGQGVSEAFF.

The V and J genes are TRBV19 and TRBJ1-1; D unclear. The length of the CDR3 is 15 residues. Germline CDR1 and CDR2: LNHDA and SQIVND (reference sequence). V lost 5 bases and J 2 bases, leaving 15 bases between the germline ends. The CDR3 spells CASSVPPGTNTEAFF. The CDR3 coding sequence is TGTGCCAGTAGTGTCCCTCCGGGCACTAACACTGAAGCTTTCTTT. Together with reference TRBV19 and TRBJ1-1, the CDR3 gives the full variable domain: DGGITQSPKYLFRKEGQNVTLSCEQNLNHDAMYWYRQDPGQGLRLIYYSQIVNDFQKGDIAEGYSVSREKKESFPLTVTSAQKNPTAFYLCASSVPPGTNTEAFFGQGTRLTVV.

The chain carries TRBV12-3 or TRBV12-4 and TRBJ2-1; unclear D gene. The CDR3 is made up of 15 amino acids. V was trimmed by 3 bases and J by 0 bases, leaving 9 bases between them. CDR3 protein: CASSLIWSSYNEQFF. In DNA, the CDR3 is TGTGCCAGCAGTTTGATTTGGAGCTCCTACAATGAGCAGTTCTTC.

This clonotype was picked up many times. CDR3 sequence (DNA): TGTGCCAGCAGCTTGGGTACTACAGGGGGACAAGAGACCCAGTACTTC. Its protein is CASSLGTTGGQETQYF. The chain links TRBV11-2 to TRBJ2-5, with TRBD1 matching over 8 bases. The CDR3 sequence is 16 residues long. Germline V gives CDR1 SGHAT, CDR2 FQNNGV. V dropped 3 bases and J dropped 2; count of bases not matched to a gene: 8.

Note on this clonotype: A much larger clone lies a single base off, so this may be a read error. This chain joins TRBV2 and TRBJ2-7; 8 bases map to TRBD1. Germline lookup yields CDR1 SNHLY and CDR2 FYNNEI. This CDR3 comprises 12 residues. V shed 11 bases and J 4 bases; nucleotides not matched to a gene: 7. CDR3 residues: CAGTGRGYEQYF. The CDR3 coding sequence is TGTGCCGGGACAGGCAGGGGTTACGAGCAGTACTTC. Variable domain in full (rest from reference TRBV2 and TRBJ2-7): EPEVTQTPSHQVTQMGQEVILRCVPISNHLYFYWYRQILGQKVEFLVSFYNNEISEKSEIFDDQFSVERPDGSNFTLKIRSTKLEDSAMYFCAGTGRGYEQYFGPGTRLTVT.

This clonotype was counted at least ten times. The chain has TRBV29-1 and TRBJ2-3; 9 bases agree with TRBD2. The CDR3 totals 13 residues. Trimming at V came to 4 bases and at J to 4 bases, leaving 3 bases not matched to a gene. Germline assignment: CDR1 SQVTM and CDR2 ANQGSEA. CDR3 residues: CSVGAGGADTQYF. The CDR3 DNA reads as TGCAGCGTTGGAGCGGGGGGCGCAGATACGCAGTATTTT.

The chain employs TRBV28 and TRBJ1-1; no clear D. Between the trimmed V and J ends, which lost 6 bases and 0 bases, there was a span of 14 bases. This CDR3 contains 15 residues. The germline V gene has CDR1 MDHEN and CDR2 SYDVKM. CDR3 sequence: CASSVTAWVNTEAFF. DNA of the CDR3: TGTGCCAGCAGCGTAACCGCATGGGTGAACACTGAAGCTTTCTTT.

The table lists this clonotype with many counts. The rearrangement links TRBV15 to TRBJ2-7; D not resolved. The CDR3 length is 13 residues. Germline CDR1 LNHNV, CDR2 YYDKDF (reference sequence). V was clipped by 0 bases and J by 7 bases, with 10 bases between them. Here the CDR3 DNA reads TGTGCCACCAGCAGAGATGAGAGATTGGAGCAGTACTTC. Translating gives CATSRDERLEQYF.

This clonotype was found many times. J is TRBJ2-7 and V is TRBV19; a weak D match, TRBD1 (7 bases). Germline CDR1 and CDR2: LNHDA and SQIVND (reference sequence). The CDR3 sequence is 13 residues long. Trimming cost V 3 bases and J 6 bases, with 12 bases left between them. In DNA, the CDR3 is TGTGCCAGTAGTATGGGGCAGGGGGGCGAGCAGTACTTC. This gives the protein CASSMGQGGEQYF.

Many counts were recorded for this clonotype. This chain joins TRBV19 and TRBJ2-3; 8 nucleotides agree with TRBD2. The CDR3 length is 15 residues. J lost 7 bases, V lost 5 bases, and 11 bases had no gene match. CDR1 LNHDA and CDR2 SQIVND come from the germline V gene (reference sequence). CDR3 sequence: CASSPTGGAGYTQYF. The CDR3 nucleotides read TGTGCCAGTAGTCCAACGGGGGGGGCCGGATATACGCAGTATTTT.

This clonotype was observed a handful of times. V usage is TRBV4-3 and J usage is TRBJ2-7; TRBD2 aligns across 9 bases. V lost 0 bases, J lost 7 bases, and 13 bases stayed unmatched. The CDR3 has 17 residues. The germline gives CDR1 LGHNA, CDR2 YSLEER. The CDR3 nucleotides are TGCGCCAGCAGCCAAGATAGGGGCGGACTAGCGAGGGGAGAGCAGTACTTC. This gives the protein CASSQDRGGLARGEQYF.

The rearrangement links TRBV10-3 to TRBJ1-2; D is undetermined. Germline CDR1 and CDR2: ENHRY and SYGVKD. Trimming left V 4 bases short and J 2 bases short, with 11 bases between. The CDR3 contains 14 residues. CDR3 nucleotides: TGTGCCATCAGTGGGAGCGACCGGAACTATGGCTACACCTTC. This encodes CAISGSDRNYGYTF.

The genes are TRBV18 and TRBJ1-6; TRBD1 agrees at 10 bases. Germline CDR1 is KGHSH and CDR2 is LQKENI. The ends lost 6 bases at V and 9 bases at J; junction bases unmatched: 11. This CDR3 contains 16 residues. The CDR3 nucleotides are TGTGCCAGCTCCGGACAGGGGGAAATTTCGAGTTCACCCCTCCACTTT. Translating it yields CASSGQGEISSSPLHF.